This section outlines one T cell receptor beta chain sequence together with its context. This clonotype appeared many times. Its antigen target is currently unknown. Base qualities are not recorded, but no much larger clone differs from it by a single base. Sequenced using an Illumina MiSeq. The peripheral T cell repertoire was profiled for human TCRbeta genes. Per the source publication's procedure: Beta-binomial modelling was applied to test for differential clonotype abundance so that variability over time was accounted for. Expanded clonotypes were screened against the ImmuneCODE reference database of SARS-CoV-2-associated TCRs and mapped to viral genome regions. Additional analyses of the repertoire looked at TRBV gene usage, CDR3 length, CDR3 amino acid overlap between time points, clonotype abundance distributions and Jaccard similarity. The public reads were reanalyzed by TCRdb: fastp trimming at Q25, MiXCR alignment, in-frame beta chains only. Rows with a matching CDR3 protein are joined into one entry that keeps the most common DNA and genes. V and J calls and clone size were set by TCRdb, not the authors. This sample comprises about 240,000 distinct CDR3 sequences, roughly 26% of them detected only once. The ten largest clonotypes hold roughly 7% of the sample.

The sample originates from a study of kidney transplant recipient with SARS-CoV-2 infection (dated by TCRdb to the early 2020s). The time point label here, explained by the study, means: pre-pandemic baseline sample and day 111 after first positive SARS-CoV-2 test. Trimming accounts for 4 bases at V and 1 base at J, while the number of junction bases matched to no gene is 0. Taken from the germline V gene, the CDR1 and CDR2 loops are MRHNA and SNTAGT. Including cysteine and phenylalanine, the CDR3 has 14 amino acids. CDR3 DNA only is kept here, 42 bases in frame from base 1. The rearrangement joined TRBV6-4 to TRBJ2-3, with TRBD1 matching 9 junction bases. The TCR comes from a male patient younger than 45 who had COVID-19 and was a kidney transplant recipient. Because of the transplant, the T cells may be the graft donor's rather than the patient's own. The starting material was a blood sample, obtained at baseline and on day 111 from a kidney transplant recipient. The CDR3 reads CASSGTGGTDTQYF. Read as DNA, the sequence is TGTGCCAGCAGTGGGACAGGGGGCACAGATACGCAGTATTTT.